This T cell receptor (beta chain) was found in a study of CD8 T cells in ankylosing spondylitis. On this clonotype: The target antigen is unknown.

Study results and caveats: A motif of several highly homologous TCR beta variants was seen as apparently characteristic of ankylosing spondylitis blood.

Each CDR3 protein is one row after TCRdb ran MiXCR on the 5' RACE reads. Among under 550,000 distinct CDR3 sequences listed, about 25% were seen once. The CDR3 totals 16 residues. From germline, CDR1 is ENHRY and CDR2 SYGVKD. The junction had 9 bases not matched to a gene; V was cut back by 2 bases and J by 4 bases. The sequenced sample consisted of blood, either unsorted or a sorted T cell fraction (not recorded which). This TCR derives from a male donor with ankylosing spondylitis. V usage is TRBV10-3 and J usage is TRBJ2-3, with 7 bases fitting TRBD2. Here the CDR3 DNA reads TGTGCCATCAGTGAGGAAACCGGGACTATGGCAGATACGCAGTATTTT. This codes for CAISEETGTMADTQYF.